This T cell receptor beta chain was retrieved from a study of shared clonotypes between healthy human individuals. Study-wide findings and caveats: Among a few donors, about 4.6% of naive CD4 clonotypes were found in common. Relative to clonotypes present in all four donors, those not shared had lower generation probabilities. Inspection by rarefaction showed sorted-subset sequencing to be incomplete despite large depth.

This clone turned up a few times. Its antigen is not known. TCRdb's copy holds only in-frame clones and misses some; the assay was immunoSEQ multiplex PCR. The table lists some 2.4 million clones, approximately 94% of them singletons. Trimming pared 7 bases from V and 6 bases from J, leaving 16 bases between. Germline V gene data show CDR1 as SNHLY and CDR2 as FYNNEI. This CDR3 is built from 13 residues. The sequencing input was naive CD4+ T cells from PBMCs. Subset denoted: CD45RA+ positively selected. This TCR was recovered from a man in his late teens or twenties in good health. Some clones in this sample may be carry-over from other donors' samples. V is TRBV2 and J is TRBJ2-7; D gene ambiguous. CDR3 bases: TGTGCCAGCACCCAAGAGCAGGAGATCGAGCAGTACTTC. The encoded protein is CASTQEQEIEQYF.